The T cell receptor (beta chain) described here comes from a study of patients and donors after allogeneic stem cell transplantation. Trimming removed 2 bases at V and 8 bases at J, with 12 bases between. Germline V gene lookup returns CDR1 MNHEY and CDR2 SVGAGI. This CDR3 comprises 14 residues. TCRdb processed the RT-PCR reads anew with MiXCR; each CDR3 protein has one entry. The table lists around 90,000 distinct CDR3 sequences, 45% to 50% of them singletons. The clonotype originates from a human donor who was either an allogeneic HSCT recipient or a stem cell or donor lymphocyte infusion donor (not recorded which). It is not recorded whose cells these are; they may come from a transplant donor. This chain joins TRBV6-5 and TRBJ1-4; D is uncertain. Sample: blood, either unsorted or a sorted T cell fraction (not recorded which). The DNA for the CDR3 is TGTGCCAGCAGTTACAGACGGTCGAAGGAAAAACTGTTTTTT. Translation: CASSYRRSKEKLFF.